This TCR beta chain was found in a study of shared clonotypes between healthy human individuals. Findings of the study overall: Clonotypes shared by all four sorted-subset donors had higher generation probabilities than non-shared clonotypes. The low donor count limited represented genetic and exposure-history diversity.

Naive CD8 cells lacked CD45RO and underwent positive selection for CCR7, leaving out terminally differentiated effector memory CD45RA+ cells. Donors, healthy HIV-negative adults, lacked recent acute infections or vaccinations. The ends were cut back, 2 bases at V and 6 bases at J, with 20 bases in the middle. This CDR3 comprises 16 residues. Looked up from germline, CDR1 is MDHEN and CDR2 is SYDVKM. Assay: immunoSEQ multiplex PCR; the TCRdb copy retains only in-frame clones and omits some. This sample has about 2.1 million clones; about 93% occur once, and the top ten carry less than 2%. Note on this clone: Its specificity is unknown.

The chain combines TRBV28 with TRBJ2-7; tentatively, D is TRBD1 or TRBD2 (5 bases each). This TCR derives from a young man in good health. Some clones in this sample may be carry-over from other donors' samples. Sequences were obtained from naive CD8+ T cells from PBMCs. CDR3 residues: CASSLNRRQIEGEQYF. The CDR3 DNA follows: TGTGCCAGCAGTTTAAACAGGAGACAGATCGAGGGCGAGCAGTACTTC.